This T cell receptor (beta chain) was captured in a study of blood T cell repertoires in COVID-19. The wider study: Samples came from the United States, Italy and Spain, spanning acute and convalescent COVID-19. The cDNA or gDNA used as material had been derived from T cells, B-cell-depleted T cells, or PBMCs.

This clone occurred a few times. Original methodology: How many nucleated cells were present was estimated from reference gene primer amplification. TCRdb keeps only in-frame clones here, not all; method: immunoSEQ multiplex PCR. V and J calls and clone size come straight from that table; D and trimming were deduced from the DNA. The sample consists of some 380,000 clones, 90% of them appearing once. Germline V lookup: CDR1 MDHEN, CDR2 SYDVKM. V dropped 6 bases and J dropped 0; count of bases not matched to a gene: 15. This CDR3 has 18 residues. Sequencing was performed on peripheral blood. This sequence originates from a young man with active or convalescent COVID-19. The chain joins TRBV28 to TRBJ1-1; 8 bases align to TRBD1. The CDR3: CASRAVLFDRGLNTEAFF. The CDR3 DNA reads TGTGCCAGCAGGGCTGTCCTGTTCGACAGGGGATTGAACACTGAAGCTTTCTTT.